Described below is a single TCR beta chain sequence and its context. Its matching antigen is unknown. PCR was performed using 60 Vbeta and 13 Jbeta primers. Here immunoSEQ multiplex PCR was the method, and the copy in TCRdb shows in-frame clones only, minus some. The sample lists approximately 140,000 clones; roughly three quarters were seen once. The data were taken from a study of cytomegalovirus exposure and HLA in healthy donors. Study results and limitations: An analysis was carried out at a later point. It showed that HLA-associated TCR beta chains were more clonally expanded than equally common non-associated chains. Most TCR sequences were uncommon, yet certain public TCRs appeared in many donors. A cluster of highly shared sequence variants was likely a sequencing artifact. Researchers had no immune exposure information except CMV serostatus available.

Germline CDR1 reads SGHNT; CDR2 reads YYREEE (reference sequence). V trimming: 2 bases; J trimming: 5 bases; junction bases outside the gene matches: 4. CDR3 length equals 14 residues. The clonotype comes from a woman between 45 and 65 years old in good health and CMV-seronegative. Sequenced sample: PBMCs. This rearrangement joins TRBV5-4 to TRBJ1-1; 9 bases align to TRBD1. The CDR3 is CASSFLGQGTEAFF. Written as DNA, the CDR3 is TGTGCCAGCAGCTTCCTCGGACAGGGGACTGAAGCTTTCTTT.